This TCR beta chain comes out of a study of CD8+ T cells in alopecia areata. Study-level points and caveats: While tofacitinib was given, many expanded lesional clones persisted in scalp and blood.

Of note for this clone: Its antigen remains unknown.

Germline lookup yields CDR1 SGHAT and CDR2 FQNNGV. The CDR3 extends over 18 amino acids. V lost 3 bases and J 2 bases, leaving 20 bases between the germline ends. Extracted RNA was reverse transcribed, and the resulting cDNA served as sequencing template. The table came from immunoSEQ multiplex PCR; TCRdb's copy has only in-frame clones and leaves some out. Here the sample spans more than 140,000 clones, around 83% being singletons. Described treatment: oral pan-JAK inhibitor, 5-10 mg twice daily. Sequences were derived from CD8+ T cells sorted from blood, sampled at week 4, from a patient treated with tofacitinib. This receptor was taken from a human donor with alopecia areata. J is TRBJ2-1 and V is TRBV11-2; maybe TRBD2 (5 bases). DNA for the CDR3: TGTGCCAGCAGCTTTCTTAGAGAGGGAGTTCCCCCCTACAATGAGCAGTTCTTC. It translates to CASSFLREGVPPYNEQFF. Full variable domain (rest looked up from reference TRBV11-2 and TRBJ2-1): EAGVAQSPRYKIIEKRQSVAFWCNPISGHATLYWYQQILGQGPKLLIQFQNNGVVDDSQLPKDRFSAERLKGVDSTLKIQPAKLEDSAVYLCASSFLREGVPPYNEQFFGPGTRLTVL.